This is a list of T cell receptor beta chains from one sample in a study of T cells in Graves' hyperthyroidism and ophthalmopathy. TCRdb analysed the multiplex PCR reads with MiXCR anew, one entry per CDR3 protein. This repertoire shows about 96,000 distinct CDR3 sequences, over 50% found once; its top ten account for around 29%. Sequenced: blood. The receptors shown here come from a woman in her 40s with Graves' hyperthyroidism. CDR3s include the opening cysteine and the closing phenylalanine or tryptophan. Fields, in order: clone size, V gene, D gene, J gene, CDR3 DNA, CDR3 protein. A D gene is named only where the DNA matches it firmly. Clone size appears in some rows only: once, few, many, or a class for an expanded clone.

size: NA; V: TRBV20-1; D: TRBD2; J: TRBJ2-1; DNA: TGCAGTGCTAACTTCGGGACTAGCGGGAGGGGCACCTACAATGAGCAGTTCTTC; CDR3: CSANFGTSGRGTYNEQFF
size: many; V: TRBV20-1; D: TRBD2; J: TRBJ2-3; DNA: TGCAGTGCTAGAGACACTAGCGGGATAGGAGATACGCAGTATTTT; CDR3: CSARDTSGIGDTQYF
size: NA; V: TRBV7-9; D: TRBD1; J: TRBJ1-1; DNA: TGTGCCAGCAGCTTAGGGGACAGGACCGAAGCTTTCTTT; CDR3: CASSLGDRTEAFF
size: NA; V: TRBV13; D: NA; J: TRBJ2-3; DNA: TGTGCCAGCAGCTTAGTCCCTAGCGCCACAGATACGCAGTATTTT; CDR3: CASSLVPSATDTQYF
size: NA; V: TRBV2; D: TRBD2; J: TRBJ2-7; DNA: TGTGCCAGCAGTGAACTAGCGGGGGAGCAGTACTTC; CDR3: CASSELAGEQYF
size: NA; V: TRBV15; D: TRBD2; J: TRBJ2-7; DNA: TGTGCCAGCAGCCCTGGGACTAGCGGAGCCACCCCCTACGAGCAGTACTTC; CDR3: CASSPGTSGATPYEQYF
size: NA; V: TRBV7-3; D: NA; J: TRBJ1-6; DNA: TGTGCCAGCAGCTTAGTTCAGGGTAGATATAATTCACCCCTCCACTTT; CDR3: CASSLVQGRYNSPLHF
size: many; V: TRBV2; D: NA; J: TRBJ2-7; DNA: TGTGCCAGCAGTTCCACCTCCAGGGGCTCCTACGAGCAGTACTTC; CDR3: CASSSTSRGSYEQYF
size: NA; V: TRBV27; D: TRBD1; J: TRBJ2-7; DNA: TGTGCCAGCAGTGTGACAGGGGTCGAGCAGTACTTC; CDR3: CASSVTGVEQYF
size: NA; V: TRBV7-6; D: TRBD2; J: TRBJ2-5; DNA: TGTGCCAGCTCCCGGGAGGGCCGAGAGACCCAGTACTTC; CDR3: CASSREGRETQYF
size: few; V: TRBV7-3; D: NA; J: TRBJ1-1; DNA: TGTGCCAGCAGTTCCCCCAGGCGGGGAAGTCCCGGCGCTTTCTTT; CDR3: CASSSPRRGSPGAFF
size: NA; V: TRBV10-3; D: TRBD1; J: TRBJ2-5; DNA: TGTGCCATTCAAACAGGGGGCAAGACCCAGTACTTC; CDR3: CAIQTGGKTQYF
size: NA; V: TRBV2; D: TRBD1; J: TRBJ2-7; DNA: TGTGCCAGCAGGGAGGGACAGGCCCCCGAGCAGTACTTC; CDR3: CASREGQAPEQYF
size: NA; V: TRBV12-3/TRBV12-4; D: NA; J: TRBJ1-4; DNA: TGTGCCAGCAGTTCCGGGACACTGGGGGAAAAACTGTTTTTT; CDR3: CASSSGTLGEKLFF
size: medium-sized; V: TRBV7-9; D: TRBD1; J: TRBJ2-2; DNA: TGTGCCAGCAGTCTGCAGGGGGAGCTCACCGGGGAGCTGTTTTTT; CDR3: CASSLQGELTGELFF
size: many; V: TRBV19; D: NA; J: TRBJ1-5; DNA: TGTGCCAGTAGTATTTCAGGGACTAGCAATCAGCCCCAGCATTTT; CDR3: CASSISGTSNQPQHF
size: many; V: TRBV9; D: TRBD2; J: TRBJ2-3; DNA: TGTGCCAGCAGCCCGGCCGCGGGAGGGCCTACAGATACGCAGTATTTT; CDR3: CASSPAAGGPTDTQYF
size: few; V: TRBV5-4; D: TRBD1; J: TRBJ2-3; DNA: TGTGCCAGCAGTTGGGACAGAGATACGCAGTATTTT; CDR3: CASSWDRDTQYF
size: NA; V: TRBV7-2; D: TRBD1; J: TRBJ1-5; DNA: TGTGCCAGCAGCTTTCGACGGACAGGGCTAGGGAATAGCAATCAGCCCCAGCATTTT; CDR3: CASSFRRTGLGNSNQPQHF
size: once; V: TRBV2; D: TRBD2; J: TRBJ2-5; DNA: TGTGCCAGCAGTGAACTAGCGGGAGGGGAAGAGACCCAGTACTTC; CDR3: CASSELAGGEETQYF
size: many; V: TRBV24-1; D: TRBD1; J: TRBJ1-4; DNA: TGTGCCACCTCTCGGACAGGGGTTGAAAAACTGTTTTTT; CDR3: CATSRTGVEKLFF
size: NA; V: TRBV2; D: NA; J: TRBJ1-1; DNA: TGTGCCAGCAGTTCTGAAGGGGAGGTCACTGAAGCTTTCTTT; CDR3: CASSSEGEVTEAFF
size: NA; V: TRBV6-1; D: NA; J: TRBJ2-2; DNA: TGTGCCAGTAGACAGGACTGGTCCACAGTCGGGGAGCTGTTTTTT; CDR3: CASRQDWSTVGELFF
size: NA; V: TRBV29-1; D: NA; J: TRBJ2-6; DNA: TGCAGCGGGGGAGCGGTGTCGGGGACCAACGTCCAGACTTTC; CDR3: CSGGAVSGTNVQTF
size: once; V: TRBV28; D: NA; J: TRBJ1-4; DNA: TGTGCCAGCAGCGGGACCGACAGGTTTAATGAAAAACTGTTTTTT; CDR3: CASSGTDRFNEKLFF
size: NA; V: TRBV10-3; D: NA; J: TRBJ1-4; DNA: TGTGCCATCAGGTCGCAGGGCGGAAAACTGTTTTTT; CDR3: CAIRSQGGKLFF
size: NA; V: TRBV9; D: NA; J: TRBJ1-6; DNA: TGTGCCAGCAGCGTAGGTGGGGGGGGGGACGCCTATAATTCACCCCTCCACTTT; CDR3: CASSVGGGGDAYNSPLHF
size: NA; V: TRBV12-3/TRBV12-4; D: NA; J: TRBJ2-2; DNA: TGTGCCAGCAGTTTATTCGGAGGGTGGGGGGGCTACACCGGGGAGCTGTTTTTT; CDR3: CASSLFGGWGGYTGELFF
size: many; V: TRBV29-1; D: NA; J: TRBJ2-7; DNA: TGCAGCGTTGATGAGGGGTGGCACGAGCAGTACTTC; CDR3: CSVDEGWHEQYF
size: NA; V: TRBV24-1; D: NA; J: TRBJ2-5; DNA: TGTGCCACCAGTGACCCCAGGACAGTCCAGGAGACCCAGTACTTC; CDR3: CATSDPRTVQETQYF
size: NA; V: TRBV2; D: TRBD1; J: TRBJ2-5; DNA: TGTGCCAGCAGGAGGGACAGGGGCGAGACCCAGTACTTC; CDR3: CASRRDRGETQYF
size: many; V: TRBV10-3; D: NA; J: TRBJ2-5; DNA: TGTGCCATCAGTGAGCGGCAGGTCCAAGAGACCCAGTACTTC; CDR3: CAISERQVQETQYF
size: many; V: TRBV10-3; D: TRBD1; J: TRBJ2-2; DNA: TGTGCCATCAAGGGGGCCGGAGGGAACACCGGGGAGCTGTTTTTT; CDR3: CAIKGAGGNTGELFF
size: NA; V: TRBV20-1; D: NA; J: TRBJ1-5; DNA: TGCAGTGCTAGGAAGGGGCCCAATCAGCCCCAGCATTTT; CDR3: CSARKGPNQPQHF
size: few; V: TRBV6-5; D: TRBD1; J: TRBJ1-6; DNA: TGTGCCAGCAGTTCACCACGCCGGACAGGGGGTAATTCACCCCTCCACTTT; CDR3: CASSSPRRTGGNSPLHF
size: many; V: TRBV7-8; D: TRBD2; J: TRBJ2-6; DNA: TGTGCCAGCAGCTTAGGGAGTGTAGCGGGGGGATCTGGGGCCAACGTCCTGACTTTC; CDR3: CASSLGSVAGGSGANVLTF
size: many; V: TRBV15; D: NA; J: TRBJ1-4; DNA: TGTGCCACCAGCAGAGCGGGCAGGGCAGGAGAAAAACTGTTTTTT; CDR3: CATSRAGRAGEKLFF
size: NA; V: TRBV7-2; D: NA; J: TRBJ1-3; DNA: TGTGCCAGCAGCCAACTCACCGGGACACCCTCTGGGAACACCATATATTTT; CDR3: CASSQLTGTPSGNTIYF
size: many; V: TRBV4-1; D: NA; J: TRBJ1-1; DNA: TGCGCCAGCAGCCAAGAATACGGGGAAACTGAAGCTTTCTTT; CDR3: CASSQEYGETEAFF
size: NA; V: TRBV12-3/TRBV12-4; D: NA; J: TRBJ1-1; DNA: TGTGCCAGCAGTTCTAAGAACACTGAAGCTCTCTTT; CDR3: CASSSKNTEALF
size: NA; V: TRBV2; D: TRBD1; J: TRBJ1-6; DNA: TGTGCCAGCAGTGAATGGGGACAGGGAACGCCCCTCCACTTT; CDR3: CASSEWGQGTPLHF
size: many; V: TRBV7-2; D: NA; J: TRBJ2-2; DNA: TGTGCCAGCAGCTTAAGGGACTTCCGTGGGGCCGGGGAGCTGTTTTTT; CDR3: CASSLRDFRGAGELFF
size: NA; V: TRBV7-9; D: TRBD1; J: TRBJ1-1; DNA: TGTGCCTGGAGAGACAGGGTCATGAAGACTGAAGCTCTCTTT; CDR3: CAWRDRVMKTEALF
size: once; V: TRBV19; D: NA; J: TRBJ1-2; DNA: TGTGCCAGTAGTATGGACGTGAACTATGGCTACACCTTC; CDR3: CASSMDVNYGYTF
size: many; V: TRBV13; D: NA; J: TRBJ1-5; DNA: TGTGCCAGCAGTTTCAACCGGGATCAGCCCCAGCATTTT; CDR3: CASSFNRDQPQHF
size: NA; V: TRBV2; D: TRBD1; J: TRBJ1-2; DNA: TGTGCCAGCAGTGGGCAACTTGGGACAGGGGGCAACTATGGCTACACCTTC; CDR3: CASSGQLGTGGNYGYTF
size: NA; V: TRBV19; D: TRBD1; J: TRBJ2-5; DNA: TGTGCCAGTAGTGGGTCTACAGGGACAGCGGAGACCCAGTACTTC; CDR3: CASSGSTGTAETQYF
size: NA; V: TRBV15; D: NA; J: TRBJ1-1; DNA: TGTGCCACCAGCAGGGACTTCTTTTCCGCTGAAGCTTTCTTT; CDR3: CATSRDFFSAEAFF
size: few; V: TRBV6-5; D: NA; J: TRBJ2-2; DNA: TGTGCCAGCAGGCTCCTAGGGAGCACCGGGGAGCTGTTTTTT; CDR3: CASRLLGSTGELFF
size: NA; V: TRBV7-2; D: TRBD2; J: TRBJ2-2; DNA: TGTGCCAGCAGCTTCTCCTTAGCGGGAAGGACCGCCGGGGAGCTGTTTTTT; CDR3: CASSFSLAGRTAGELFF
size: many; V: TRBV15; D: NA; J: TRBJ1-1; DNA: TGTGCCACCAGCAGAGCCCTACCGAACACTGAAGCTTTCTTT; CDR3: CATSRALPNTEAFF
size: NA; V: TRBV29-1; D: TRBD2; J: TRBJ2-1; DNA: TGCAGCGCGGGAGGGGACAATGAGCAGTTCTTC; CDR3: CSAGGDNEQFF
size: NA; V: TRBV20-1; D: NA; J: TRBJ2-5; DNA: TGCAGTGCTAGAGTATCAAATTTGGGGAACGGAGAGACCCAGTACTTC; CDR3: CSARVSNLGNGETQYF
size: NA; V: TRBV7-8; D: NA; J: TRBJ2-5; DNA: TGTGCCAGCAGCTCTGCCGGGACAGCTAGCGGGACCCAGTACTTC; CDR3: CASSSAGTASGTQYF